A selection of T cell receptor beta chains follows, all from one sample in a study of blood T cell repertoires in COVID-19. Sequencing was performed with immunoSEQ multiplex PCR; in TCRdb, only in-frame clones are kept and a portion is missing. The sample consists of fewer than 350,000 clones, 70% to 90% of them appearing once. Sequences were obtained from peripheral blood. The origin of the receptors is a woman aged 45 to 65 with active or convalescent COVID-19. CDR3s include the opening cysteine and the closing phenylalanine or tryptophan. D genes are given only for firm matches. The size entry is marked missing in some rows and otherwise reads once, few, many or a size class.

TRBV2	few	TRBJ1-2	TRBD1	CASSDRGHGYTF	TGTGCCAGCAGTGACAGGGGGCATGGCTACACCTTC
TRBV5-1	once	TRBJ2-5	NA	CASSSGDSTRETQYF	TGCGCCAGCAGCTCGGGGGACAGCACGCGAGAGACCCAGTACTTC
TRBV28	NA	TRBJ1-5	TRBD1	CASRPSGTGGIKPQHF	TGTGCCAGCAGGCCATCCGGGACAGGGGGCATTAAGCCCCAGCATTTT
TRBV29-1	NA	TRBJ1-5	TRBD1	CSASDRNQPQHF	TGCAGCGCCTCGGACAGGAATCAGCCCCAGCATTTT
TRBV29-1	NA	TRBJ1-2	NA	CSVEVGPDNYGYTF	TGCAGCGTTGAAGTGGGGCCTGATAACTATGGCTACACCTTC
TRBV3-1/TRBV3-2	NA	TRBJ1-4	NA	CASSLWRDEKLFF	TGTGCCAGCAGCCTGTGGAGGGATGAAAAACTGTTTTTT
TRBV6-1	once	TRBJ2-5	TRBD2	CASSEGSLLLAGGPLGETQYF	TGTGCCAGCAGTGAAGGATCTTTGTTACTAGCGGGAGGGCCGTTAGGAGAGACCCAGTACTTC
TRBV19	many	TRBJ1-2	NA	CASSPGLRSYTF	TGTGCCAGTAGTCCTGGGCTCCGAAGCTACACCTTC
TRBV7-6	NA	TRBJ1-1	NA	CASSLDSAEAFF	TGTGCCAGCAGCTTAGACAGTGCTGAAGCTTTCTTT
TRBV5-1	NA	TRBJ2-1	TRBD2	CASSRKGVSTTAGGNEQFF	TGCGCCAGCAGCCGTAAAGGGGTCAGCACGACAGCGGGAGGGAATGAGCAGTTCTTC
TRBV5-6	NA	TRBJ1-5	NA	CASSLTGGNQPQHF	TGTGCCAGCAGCTTGACGGGTGGCAATCAGCCCCAGCATTTT
TRBV19	NA	TRBJ2-3	TRBD2	CASNPAGNPDTQYF	TGTGCCAGTAATCCAGCGGGAAATCCAGATACGCAGTATTTT
TRBV19	NA	TRBJ1-3	NA	CASRQRTGSGSGNTIYF	TGTGCCAGCAGACAGCGGACCGGGAGTGGGTCAGGAAACACCATATATTTT
TRBV12-3/TRBV12-4	NA	TRBJ2-1	TRBD2	CASKAGRTDEQFF	TGTGCCAGCAAAGCGGGGAGGACGGATGAGCAGTTCTTC